This TCR beta chain derives from a study of regulatory T cells in long-lasting Graves disease. Study-wide findings and caveats: Blood alone, not thyroid tissue, was studied. Persistent cases favored TRBV28, TRBJ1-2 and TRBJ2-5. Among the persistent patients, 2,500 to 3,000 public clonotypes were shared, more than the 850 to 1,000 shared among new patients.

Time point noted: persistent/refractory GD, antithyroid drugs over 5 years with positive TRAb. The TCR library used RNA extracted from PBMCs. An endocrinology unit in Xi'an, China, supplied the patients. The CDR3 has 13 amino acids. The ends were cut back, 4 bases at V and 5 bases at J, with 11 bases in the middle. The V gene's germline CDR1 is SGHTA and CDR2 FQGTGA. This clonotype was detected ten times or more. Its target is unknown. Through Arm-PCR of CDR3 regions and iRepertoire HTBI primers, TCR beta libraries were built. TCRdb ran MiXCR on the multiplex PCR reads and lists one entry per CDR3 protein. The sample consists of about 470,000 distinct CDR3 sequences, around 21% of them appearing once.

This clonotype was sampled from a female donor with Graves disease. Sequenced material: peripheral blood mononuclear cells (PBMCs), taken when the disease was refractory, from a patient treated with antithyroid drugs. The gene calls are TRBV7-3 and TRBJ2-5, with TRBD2 as a possible D gene (5 bases). CDR3 DNA: TGTGCCAGCAGCTCTTGGGGAGATGAGACCCAGTACTTC. It encodes CASSSWGDETQYF.